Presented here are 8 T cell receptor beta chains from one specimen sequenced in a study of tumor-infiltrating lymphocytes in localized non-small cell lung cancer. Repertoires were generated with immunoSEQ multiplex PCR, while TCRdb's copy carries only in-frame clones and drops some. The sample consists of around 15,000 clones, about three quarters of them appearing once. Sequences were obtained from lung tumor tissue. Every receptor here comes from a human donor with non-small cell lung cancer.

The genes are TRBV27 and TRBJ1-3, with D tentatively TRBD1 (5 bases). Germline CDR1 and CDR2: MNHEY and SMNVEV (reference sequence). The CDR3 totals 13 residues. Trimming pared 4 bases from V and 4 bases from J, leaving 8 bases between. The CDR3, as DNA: TGTGCCAGCAGTTCGGGGGTCGGAAACACCATATATTTT. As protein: CASSSGVGNTIYF.

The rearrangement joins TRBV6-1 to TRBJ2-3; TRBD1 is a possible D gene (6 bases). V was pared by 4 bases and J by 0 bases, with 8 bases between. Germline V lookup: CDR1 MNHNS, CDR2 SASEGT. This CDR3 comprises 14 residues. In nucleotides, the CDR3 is TGTGCCAGCAGTGTCGGACAGAGCACAGATACGCAGTATTTT. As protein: CASSVGQSTDTQYF.

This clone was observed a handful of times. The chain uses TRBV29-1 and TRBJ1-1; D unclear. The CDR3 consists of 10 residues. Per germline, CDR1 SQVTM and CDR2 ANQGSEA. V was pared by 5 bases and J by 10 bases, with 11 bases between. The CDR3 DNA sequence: TGCAGCGTTAAGGCGGGTCGAGCTTTCTTT. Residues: CSVKAGRAFF.

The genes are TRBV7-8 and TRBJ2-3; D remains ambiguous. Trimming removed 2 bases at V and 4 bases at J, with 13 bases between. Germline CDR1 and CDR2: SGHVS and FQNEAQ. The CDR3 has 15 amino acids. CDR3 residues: CASSLKPASSDTQYF. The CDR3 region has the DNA TGTGCCAGCAGCTTAAAACCAGCGTCCTCAGATACGCAGTATTTT.

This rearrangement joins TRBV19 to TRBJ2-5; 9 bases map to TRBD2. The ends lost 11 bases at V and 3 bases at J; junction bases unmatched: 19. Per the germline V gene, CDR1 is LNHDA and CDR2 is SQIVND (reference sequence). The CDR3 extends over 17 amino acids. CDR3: CAVNSGSSPGMEETQYF. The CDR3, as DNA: TGTGCCGTCAATAGCGGGAGTAGCCCCGGGATGGAAGAGACCCAGTACTTC.

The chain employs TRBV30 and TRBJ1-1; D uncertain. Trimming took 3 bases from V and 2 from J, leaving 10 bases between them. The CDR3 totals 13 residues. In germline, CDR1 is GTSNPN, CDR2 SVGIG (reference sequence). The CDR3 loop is CAWRRGFNTEAFF. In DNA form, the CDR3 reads TGTGCCTGGAGACGTGGCTTTAACACTGAAGCTTTCTTT.

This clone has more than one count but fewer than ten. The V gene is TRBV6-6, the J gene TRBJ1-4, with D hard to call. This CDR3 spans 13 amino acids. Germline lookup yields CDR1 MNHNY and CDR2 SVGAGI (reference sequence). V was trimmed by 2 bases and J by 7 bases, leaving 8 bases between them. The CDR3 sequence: CASSYRVGEKLFF. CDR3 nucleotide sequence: TGTGCCAGCAGTTACAGGGTGGGTGAAAAACTGTTTTTT.

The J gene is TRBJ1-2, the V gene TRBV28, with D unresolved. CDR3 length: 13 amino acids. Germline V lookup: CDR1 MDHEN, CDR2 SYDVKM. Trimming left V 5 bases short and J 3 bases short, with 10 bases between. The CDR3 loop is CASSPPVDYGYTF. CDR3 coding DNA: TGTGCCAGCAGTCCTCCAGTGGACTATGGCTACACCTTC.